Following are 5 T cell receptor beta chains from one sample sequenced in a study of cytotoxic CD8 clonotypes in ibrutinib-treated CLL. Assay: immunoSEQ multiplex PCR; the TCRdb copy retains only in-frame clones and omits some. The repertoire includes 150,000 or so clones, roughly 80% of them detected once, and around 30% sits in the top ten. This specimen consisted of PBMCs, obtained after 12 months of ibrutinib treatment. The source of these receptors is a human donor with chronic lymphocytic leukemia.

This clone was picked up one time. This chain joins TRBV15 and TRBJ1-1; D gene ambiguous. The germline V and J ends were trimmed by 0 bases and 6 bases, with 8 bases remaining between them. Germline values: CDR1 LNHNV, CDR2 YYDKDF (reference sequence). There are 13 residues in the CDR3. The CDR3 region is CATSRDPASEAFF. CDR3 DNA sequence: TGTGCCACCAGCAGAGATCCAGCCTCTGAAGCTTTCTTT.

V gene TRBV27 combines with J gene TRBJ2-1, with D tentatively TRBD1 (6 bases). The CDR3 consists of 16 residues. Germline loops: CDR1 MNHEY, CDR2 SMNVEV (reference sequence). The V and J ends lost 6 bases and 2 bases respectively, with 17 bases between them. CDR3 sequence reads: CASSRSGTYPYNEQFF. The CDR3 DNA is TGTGCCAGCAGCAGATCCGGGACATACCCCTACAATGAGCAGTTCTTC.

The chain carries TRBV4-3 and TRBJ1-2, with D perhaps matching TRBD1 (6 bases). This CDR3 contains 15 residues. Germline loops: CDR1 LGHNA, CDR2 YSLEER. Trimming took off 1 base at V and 3 bases at J, with 12 bases between the two ends. The CDR3 DNA is TGCGCCAGCAGCCAAGTTAGGGGGTCCCACTATGGCTACACCTTC. This encodes CASSQVRGSHYGYTF.

This clone has only one observation. The gene calls are TRBV11-2 and TRBJ1-5, with D unclear. The V gene's germline CDR1 is SGHAT and CDR2 FQNNGV. This CDR3 has 13 amino acids. Trimming left V 0 bases short and J 7 bases short, with 7 bases between. The CDR3 DNA reads as TGTGCCAGCAGCTTAGACCAGTGGCAGCCCCAGCATTTT. Translated: CASSLDQWQPQHF.

The rearrangement uses TRBV19 and TRBJ1-5; 8 positions agree with TRBD1. This CDR3 has 15 residues. Germline values: CDR1 LNHDA, CDR2 SQIVND (reference sequence). Trimming cost V 9 bases and J 6 bases; bases outside gene matches: 13. CDR3 nucleotides: TGTGCCAGCCGGGTGGACAGGGAAAATGGTCAGCCCCAGCATTTT. Its translation: CASRVDRENGQPQHF.